This T cell receptor (beta chain) was sequenced for a study of read filtering for tumor transcriptome and immune sequencing. The library was built from about 0.4 ug RNA with molecular barcoded adaptors for alpha/delta and beta/gamma chains. TCRdb called the reads again in MiXCR, with one record for every CDR3 protein. Of 100,000 to 150,000 distinct CDR3 sequences listed, 10% to 15% were seen once; the top ten hold about 10%. CDR1 MDHEN and CDR2 SYDVKM come from the germline V gene. This CDR3 spans 16 amino acids. In regard to this clonotype: The junction shows a germline mismatch at one end, possibly a read error.

Sequenced: a population of CD138-negative cells sorted from bone marrow. The clonotype originates from a donor aged 40 or older with multiple myeloma. The rearrangement joins TRBV28 to TRBJ2-7, with 7 nucleotides matching TRBD2. In DNA form, the CDR3 reads TGTGCCAGCAGTCCCGGAGGTAGCGGGCGATTTTACGAGCCGTACTTC. This encodes CASSPGGSGRFYEPYF.